Included here is one T cell receptor (beta chain) sequence, with context. This clonotype turned up a few times. Its antigen remains unidentified. No much larger clonotype is one base removed from it; base qualities were not supplied. CDR1 LNHNV and CDR2 YYDKDF are derived from the germline V gene (reference sequence). V is reduced by 0 bases and J by 0 bases, leaving a spacing of 21 bases between them. From the cysteine up to the phenylalanine, the CDR3 has a length of 20 residues. Only the CDR3 DNA stays, 60 bases, in frame from base 1. The TCR beta CDR3 regions were amplified from the RNA transcripts. The first round of RT-PCR for the TCR CDR3 was performed with the HTBI primer set and the Qiagen OneStep RT-PCR kit. A second multiplex PCR round built the libraries, followed by size selection and purification. Sequencing of the libraries was done on an Illumina HiSeq2000 using paired-end 100 bp reads. The authors' analysis ran thus. Raw data were processed with SOAPnuke, discarding reads with adapters, uncalled bases, mean Phred below 15, or no exact constant-primer or identifier match. High-quality paired reads were merged using COPE v1.2.5, and each unique nucleotide sequence was defined as a clonotype. Clonotypes were aligned to IMGT TRBV, TRBD and TRBJ reference segments using MiTCR v1.1. The analysis included only V-J combinations with a frequency above 0.0001, which together covered around 99% of the repertoires. A TCS score was defined as the ratio between F50 (clonal expansion) and ExV (chaos), using BLOSUM62-based TCRdist between CDR3 peptides within each V-J. Welch's t-statistics and random forest reduced roughly 530 V-J features to around 14, which were used in a naive Bayes classifier (R e1071). TCRdb redid the processing of the public reads, applying fastp at Q25 and MiXCR, and retained in-frame beta chains. CDR3 protein sequences are deduplicated, and each keeps its most common genes and DNA. For this entry, the V and J calls and clone size follow TCRdb and not the study's own pipeline. The sample profile shows around 600,000 distinct CDR3 sequences; roughly 15% of them were found once. The top ten clonotypes cover around 13% of the sample.

The data originate from a study of T cells in Graves' hyperthyroidism and ophthalmopathy (dated by TCRdb to 2018 to 2020). Some background on the complete study: Peripheral blood was collected at initial diagnosis, before any treatment. After sampling, hyperthyroidism patients received methimazole starting at 30 mg daily, and ophthalmopathy patients received high-dose intravenous methylprednisolone. In about 6 Graves' hyperthyroidism patients, the study also compared T-cell repertoires from thyroid tissue with T-cell repertoires from blood. To identify TCR V-J signatures that set the groups apart, the researchers used a discovery cohort of 90 to 100 patients, made up of roughly 40 with Graves' ophthalmopathy and around 58 with stable Graves' hyperthyroidism. The roughly 90 discovery patients were divided at random into training and test sets in a 7:3 ratio. Prospective prediction of ophthalmopathy was tested in an independent validation cohort consisting of 18 hyperthyroidism patients and 15 or so patients who later progressed to ophthalmopathy. The paper reports TCR Vbeta CDR3 sequencing of about 140 peripheral blood samples: under 45 ophthalmopathy, 75 to 80 hyperthyroidism and around 17 progressor patients. Points the paper makes about the study in general: In validation, progression to ophthalmopathy was predicted by the model with roughly 69% sensitivity and 72.22% specificity, a median of about 6.4 months before onset. In cross-validation, a model built on a 13 V-J signature told ophthalmopathy apart from stable hyperthyroidism with under 90% sensitivity and roughly 83% specificity, and in testing the same model reached 80%/75%. No statistical method was used to fix the sample size in advance, and group allocation was not hidden from the investigators. Most expanded thyroid clonotypes (frequency above 0.001) were also found in blood, which suggests that blood repertoires may mirror thyroid immune responses.

Ophthalmopathy patients had moderately to severely active disease, with a Clinical Activity Score of 3 or more, a NOSPECS grade of 4 or more, and a disease duration of less than 3 months. Exclusion was applied to patients with uncontrolled infections, other autoimmune diseases, pregnancy or lactation. Clinical symptoms, serum thyroxine and TRAb, thyroid ultrasound, and orbital computed tomography formed the basis for the diagnoses. PBMCs were isolated from about 9 ml of fresh peripheral blood by Ficoll-Paque density gradient centrifugation. Total RNA was extracted using Trizol reagent, and RNA quality was assessed on an Agilent 2100 Bioanalyzer.

Sequenced: blood. The receptor was isolated from a woman aged 45 to 65 with Graves' ophthalmopathy. This chain is built from TRBV15 and TRBJ2-4; matching of 5 bases hints at TRBD1 as the D gene. The DNA sequence is given as TGTGCCACCAGCAGAGATCGCCGGGCAGGGTCCTTTCTAGCCAAAAACATTCAGTACTTC. Its protein is CATSRDRRAGSFLAKNIQYF.